A selection of T cell receptor beta chains follows, all from one sample in a study of blood T cell repertoires in COVID-19. Data came from immunoSEQ multiplex PCR; TCRdb stores just in-frame clones and leaves some out. The sample lists under 350,000 clones; 65% to 90% were seen once. The sequencing sample was made of PBMCs or T cells enriched from blood (not recorded which). The source is a woman between 40 and 50 years old with acute COVID-19. Each CDR3 is given with its conserved first and last residue. The order of the fields is D gene, V gene, clone size, J gene, CDR3 protein, CDR3 DNA. A D gene is named only where the DNA matches it firmly. The size of a clone is reported for some rows only, either as once, few or many, or as a class for expanded clones.

-,TRBV6-1,-,TRBJ1-5,CASSDGGVGNQPQHF,TGTGCCAGCAGTGACGGGGGGGTGGGCAATCAGCCCCAGCATTTT
-,TRBV7-2,-,TRBJ1-6,CASSLSRAAGREFNSPLHF,TGTGCCAGCAGCTTATCTCGGGCGGCGGGACGCGAATTTAATTCACCCCTCCACTTT
TRBD2,TRBV5-1,once,TRBJ2-2,CASSSFWTSGKTGELFF,TGCGCCAGCAGCTCTTTTTGGACTAGCGGGAAGACCGGGGAGCTGTTTTTT
TRBD2,TRBV7-6,-,TRBJ2-7,CALKTSGQYEQYF,TGTGCCCTAAAGACTAGCGGGCAATACGAGCAGTACTTC
TRBD1,TRBV6-2/TRBV6-3,-,TRBJ1-6,CASSLLGTGANSPLHF,TGTGCCAGCAGCCTCCTTGGGACAGGGGCGAATTCACCCCTCCACTTT
TRBD2,TRBV19,-,TRBJ2-7,CASSMKGLADYEQYF,TGTGCCAGTAGTATGAAGGGACTAGCGGATTACGAGCAGTACTTC
-,TRBV6-5,-,TRBJ1-1,CASSYSTSRNTEAFF,TGTGCCAGCAGTTACTCGACATCAAGGAACACTGAAGCTTTCTTT
-,TRBV27,-,TRBJ1-1,CASRVVWGNTEAFF,TGTGCCAGCAGGGTAGTCTGGGGCAACACTGAAGCTTTCTTT
-,TRBV5-1,-,TRBJ2-5,CASSLAYSQETQYF,TGCGCCAGCAGCTTGGCCTACAGCCAAGAGACCCAGTACTTC
TRBD2,TRBV7-9,many,TRBJ2-1,CASSPTGPSGTSYNEQFF,TGTGCCAGCAGCCCCACCGGGCCTAGCGGAACTTCATACAATGAGCAGTTCTTC
-,TRBV7-2,-,TRBJ2-3,CASSLTPGTDTQYF,TGTGCCAGCAGCTTAACCCCAGGCACAGATACGCAGTATTTT
-,TRBV6-5,-,TRBJ2-7,CASSQTEDSTYEQYF,TGTGCCAGCAGCCAAACGGAGGACAGCACCTACGAGCAGTACTTC
-,TRBV7-2,-,TRBJ2-2,CASSLGSAGRLTGELFF,TGTGCCAGCAGCTTAGGCTCCGCAGGGCGACTCACCGGGGAGCTGTTTTTT
-,TRBV5-1,-,TRBJ1-5,CASSLTGSNQPQHF,TGCGCCAGCAGCTTGACAGGTAGCAATCAGCCCCAGCATTTT
-,TRBV2,-,TRBJ1-4,CASSFLGDSEKLFF,TGTGCCAGCAGTTTTTTGGGGGACTCTGAAAAACTGTTTTTT
TRBD1,TRBV7-9,-,TRBJ2-3,CASSQGDRTAGDTQYF,TGTGCCAGCAGCCAAGGGGACAGGACCGCGGGAGATACGCAGTATTTT
-,TRBV27,-,TRBJ2-7,CASAFRSIYEQYF,TGTGCCAGTGCCTTTAGGAGTATATACGAGCAGTACTTC
-,TRBV28,-,TRBJ1-6,CASSSIRWGLASNSPLHF,TGTGCCAGCAGCTCTATCAGGTGGGGGCTGGCTTCCAACTCACCCCTCCACTTT
-,TRBV12-5,-,TRBJ1-2,CASGLVRGLRIFNGYTF,TGTGCTAGTGGTTTGGTACGCGGGCTCCGAATTTTTAATGGCTACACCTTC
TRBD1,TRBV18,-,TRBJ1-3,CASSDKGANSGNTIYF,TGTGCCAGCTCAGACAAGGGGGCGAACTCTGGAAACACCATATATTTT
-,TRBV7-2,-,TRBJ1-5,CASSLGGAQGNQPQHF,TGTGCCAGCAGCTTGGGGGGGGCGCAGGGCAATCAGCCCCAGCATTTT
TRBD1,TRBV28,-,TRBJ1-4,CASSRDRGLSEKLFF,TGTGCCAGCAGTCGGGACAGGGGGCTGAGTGAAAAACTGTTTTTT
TRBD2,TRBV7-2,-,TRBJ2-7,CASSNSRAGSSYEQYF,TGTGCCAGCAGCAACAGTCGAGCGGGGAGCTCCTACGAGCAGTACTTC
-,TRBV10-3,-,TRBJ1-3,CAISEHLPGRSGNTIYF,TGTGCCATCAGTGAGCACCTCCCCGGGAGATCTGGAAACACCATATATTTT
-,TRBV15,-,TRBJ1-1,CATSAWGPGGTEAFF,TGTGCCACCAGCGCCTGGGGCCCCGGCGGTACTGAAGCTTTCTTT
-,TRBV6-5,-,TRBJ1-1,CASSQGTEAFF,TGTGCCAGCAGTCAGGGCACTGAAGCTTTCTTT
-,TRBV5-6,once,TRBJ1-1,CASSGGGNTEAFF,TGTGCCAGCAGCGGGGGAGGGAACACTGAAGCTTTCTTT
TRBD1,TRBV19,-,TRBJ2-5,CASSKGQVVGKETQYF,TGTGCCAGTAGTAAAGGACAGGTCGTGGGGAAAGAGACCCAGTACTTC
TRBD2,TRBV11-1,-,TRBJ2-3,CASTTKRDLADTQYF,TGTGCCAGCACCACTAAGCGGGATCTTGCAGATACGCAGTATTTT
-,TRBV6-5,-,TRBJ2-3,CASSRADTQYF,TGTGCCAGCAGTCGGGCAGATACGCAGTATTTT
-,TRBV29-1,-,TRBJ2-3,CSVAILRGLDTQYF,TGCAGCGTAGCGATCCTCCGTGGTCTCGATACGCAGTATTTT
TRBD1,TRBV5-1,-,TRBJ1-2,CASSPGQGGGYTF,TGCGCCAGCAGCCCGGGACAGGGCGGCGGCTACACCTTC
-,TRBV3-1/TRBV3-2,once,TRBJ2-1,CASSEEGLQTYNEQFF,TGTGCCAGCAGCGAAGAGGGACTCCAGACCTACAATGAGCAGTTCTTC
-,TRBV5-4,-,TRBJ1-1,CASSPVMMNTEAFF,TGTGCCAGCAGCCCGGTTATGATGAACACTGAAGCTTTCTTT
-,TRBV6-2/TRBV6-3,-,TRBJ1-2,CASSTQGGSNGYTF,TGTGCCAGCAGTACCCAGGGAGGTTCGAATGGCTACACCTTC
-,TRBV15,few,TRBJ1-1,CATSRDKGVNTEAFF,TGTGCCACCAGCAGAGATAAGGGAGTGAACACTGAAGCTTTCTTT
TRBD1,TRBV29-1,once,TRBJ2-6,CSVRTGSSGANVLTF,TGCAGCGTAAGGACAGGGAGCTCTGGGGCCAACGTCCTGACTTTC
-,TRBV11-2,-,TRBJ1-6,CASSLVVQNSPLHF,TGTGCCAGCAGCTTAGTGGTACAAAATTCACCCCTCCACTTT
-,TRBV2,once,TRBJ2-3,CASSNGHRSTDTQYF,TGTGCCAGCAGTAATGGACACCGTAGCACAGATACGCAGTATTTT
-,TRBV12-5,-,TRBJ1-5,CASGSGGRGPQPQHF,TGTGCTAGTGGTTCGGGGGGCAGGGGCCCTCAGCCCCAGCATTTT
-,TRBV29-1,few,TRBJ2-3,CSVLGSVSGTHIDTQYF,TGCAGCGTGCTCGGATCGGTATCGGGGACACACATAGATACGCAGTATTTT
TRBD1,TRBV6-5,-,TRBJ2-3,CASSYRTGGSDTQYF,TGTGCCAGCAGTTATCGGACAGGGGGGTCAGATACGCAGTATTTT
-,TRBV28,-,TRBJ1-1,CASSWAGRNTEAFF,TGTGCCAGCAGTTGGGCGGGACGGAACACTGAAGCTTTCTTT
-,TRBV20-1,-,TRBJ2-1,CSASVLANNEQFF,TGCAGTGCTAGTGTTCTCGCGAACAATGAGCAGTTCTTC
-,TRBV7-9,-,TRBJ2-7,CASSNRPGRSYEQYF,TGTGCCAGCAGCAACCGCCCAGGGAGGAGCTACGAGCAGTACTTC
-,TRBV11-2,once,TRBJ1-1,CASSLAGFGNTEAFF,TGTGCCAGCAGCTTAGCAGGGTTTGGGAACACTGAAGCTTTCTTT
TRBD1,TRBV18,-,TRBJ1-4,CASSPGQGALGSEKLFF,TGTGCCAGCTCACCCGGACAGGGGGCATTGGGCAGCGAAAAACTGTTTTTT
-,TRBV28,-,TRBJ2-7,CASSANNQLGYF,TGTGCCAGCAGTGCGAACAACCAACTAGGGTACTTC
TRBD1,TRBV18,-,TRBJ1-3,CASSPGQGPRNF,TGTGCCAGCTCACCGGGACAGGGCCCCAGGAATTTT
TRBD1,TRBV2,-,TRBJ1-5,CASMDRERGNQPQHF,TGTGCCAGCATGGACAGGGAAAGGGGCAATCAGCCCCAGCATTTT
TRBD2,TRBV7-3,-,TRBJ2-5,CASSPRAGGPETQYF,TGTGCCAGCAGCCCACGGGCGGGGGGGCCTGAGACCCAGTACTTC
TRBD1,TRBV4-1,-,TRBJ1-1,CASSHRQGLYSTEAFF,TGCGCCAGCAGCCACAGACAGGGATTGTATTCCACTGAAGCTTTCTTT